This entry lists 18 T cell receptor beta chains sequenced from one sample in a study of OX40 agonist ivuxolimab in advanced cancers. Sequencing used immunoSEQ multiplex PCR; TCRdb keeps in-frame clones, though not all of them. The sample lists around 67,000 clones, roughly nine tenths occurring once. Sequences were derived from CD4+ or CD8+ T cells sorted from blood, sampled in a trial of the OX40 agonist ivuxolimab. The origin of the receptors is an adult with an advanced solid tumor such as melanoma, head and neck, liver or kidney cancer.

The chain is built from TRBV11-3 and TRBJ2-3, with 8 bases identical to TRBD2. CDR1 and CDR2 (germline): SGHNT, YENEEA. Unmatched junction bases numbered 6, after V lost 6 bases and J lost 1 base. This CDR3 contains 15 residues. CDR3 DNA: TGTGCCAGCAGACCGGGGGGGGTGGGCACAGATACGCAGTATTTT. Encoded protein: CASRPGGVGTDTQYF.

The chain links TRBV4-2 to TRBJ1-2; perhaps TRBD1 as D (5 bases). V lost 0 bases and J 8 bases, leaving 19 bases between the germline ends. This CDR3 is built from 16 residues. Germline V gene lookup returns CDR1 LGHNA and CDR2 YNFKEQ. The CDR3 reads CASSQDQARGGSGYTF. In nucleotides, the CDR3 is TGTGCCAGCAGCCAAGATCAGGCCCGCGGGGGAAGCGGCTACACCTTC.

The chain is built from TRBV4-2 and TRBJ2-5, with 15 bases lining up with TRBD2. The CDR3 length is 15 residues. The junction had 5 bases not matched to a gene; V was cut back by 7 bases and J by 5 bases. Germline values: CDR1 LGHNA, CDR2 YNFKEQ. CDR3 bases: TGTGCCAGCAACGGACTAGCGGGGGGGTGGGAGACCCAGTACTTC. This encodes CASNGLAGGWETQYF.

The chain carries TRBV7-2 and TRBJ2-3; weak D call: TRBD1 (5 bases). This CDR3 comprises 14 residues. The ends were cut back, 3 bases at V and 4 bases at J, with 11 bases in the middle. Germline V CDR1 and CDR2: SGHTA, FQGNSA. This chain's CDR3 is CASSFLGVADTQYF. Here the CDR3 DNA reads TGTGCCAGCAGCTTTTTAGGGGTGGCAGATACGCAGTATTTT.

This chain connects TRBV11-2 to TRBJ1-1; no reliable D call. The germline V gene encodes CDR1 SGHAT and CDR2 FQNNGV. V dropped 5 bases and J dropped 0 bases, with 13 bases sitting between them. This CDR3 contains 15 residues. The CDR3 nucleotides read TGTGCCAGCAGCCCCCTGAATCTCTTGAACACTGAAGCTTTCTTT. Translation gives CASSPLNLLNTEAFF.

This clone came up once. The rearrangement links TRBV6-6 to TRBJ1-1; 8 nucleotides align to TRBD1. CDR1 and CDR2 from the germline V gene are MNHNY and SVGAGI (reference sequence). J gave up 1 base and V 5 bases, and 6 bases lay outside the gene matches. CDR3 length: 15 amino acids. CDR3 in amino acids: CASSDQGARNTEAFF. The CDR3 region has the DNA TGTGCCAGCAGTGATCAGGGGGCTAGGAACACTGAAGCTTTCTTT.

CDR3 in DNA: TGCGCCAGCAGCCCGCGTGGGGGGGTGAGCAATCAGCCCCAGCATTTT. It is translated as CASSPRGGVSNQPQHF. V is TRBV5-1 and J is TRBJ1-5; TRBD1 is a possible D gene (5 bases). The CDR3 contains 16 residues. The V end was cut by 4 bases, the J end by 1 base, with 15 bases between. Germline CDR1 SGHRS, CDR2 YFSETQ.

The chain employs TRBV5-6 and TRBJ2-5, with D possibly called TRBD1 or TRBD2 (5 bases each). The J call may be mistaken, given a closer DNA end match to TRBJ2-7. Germline lookup yields CDR1 SGHDT and CDR2 YYEEEE. This CDR3 region has 14 residues. The CDR3 protein is CASSPPRGVYEQYF. The CDR3 coding sequence is TGTGCCAGCAGCCCCCCCCGAGGGGTCTACGAGCAGTACTTC.

The CDR3 here is CASSTRGANEKLFF. The CDR3 DNA follows: TGTGCCAGCAGTACCCGGGGAGCTAATGAAAAACTGTTTTTT. This chain links TRBV11-3 with TRBJ1-4; D unresolved. V dropped 6 bases and J dropped 3 bases, with 11 bases sitting between them. Germline V CDR1 and CDR2: SGHNT, YENEEA. The CDR3 contains 14 residues.

The chain carries TRBV5-1 and TRBJ2-7; D is perhaps TRBD1 (6 bases). The length of the CDR3 is 15 residues. V was pared by 1 base and J by 2 bases, with 13 bases between. Per the germline V gene, CDR1 is SGHRS and CDR2 is YFSETQ. CDR3 sequence reads: CASSLSGRGTYEQYF. The CDR3 nucleotides are TGCGCCAGCAGCTTGTCAGGCAGGGGAACCTACGAGCAGTACTTC.

The chain joins TRBV7-2 to TRBJ2-1, with 10 bases aligning to TRBD2. Losses at the gene ends were 5 bases for V and 6 bases for J; bases not matched to a gene: 10. This CDR3 region has 16 residues. Looked up from germline, CDR1 is SGHTA and CDR2 is FQGNSA. The CDR3 region is CASSVQSGGALNEQFF. CDR3 sequence (DNA): TGTGCCAGCAGCGTACAAAGCGGGGGGGCTCTCAATGAGCAGTTCTTC.

The rearrangement joins TRBV7-2 to TRBJ2-7; D is undetermined. The CDR3 sequence is 15 residues long. The ends were cut back, 1 base at V and 2 bases at J, with 12 bases in the middle. Germline V CDR1 and CDR2: SGHTA, FQGNSA. CDR3 bases: TGTGCCAGCAGCTTAGTGGACGACAACCCCTACGAGCAGTACTTC. Its protein is CASSLVDDNPYEQYF.

This clone was counted between two and nine times. The chain carries TRBV28 and TRBJ2-6; the match to TRBD1 covers 8 bases. V dropped 6 bases and J dropped 0; count of bases not matched to a gene: 7. The CDR3 has 17 residues. Looked up from germline, CDR1 is MDHEN and CDR2 is SYDVKM. The CDR3 loop reads CASSRDRFFSGANVLTF. CDR3 sequence (DNA): TGTGCCAGCAGCCGGGACAGGTTTTTCTCTGGGGCCAACGTCCTGACTTTC.

The rearrangement uses TRBV6-1 and TRBJ2-1; TRBD2 matches 7 bases. V was clipped by 2 bases and J by 7 bases; unmatched bases: 14. The germline V gene has CDR1 MNHNS and CDR2 SASEGT. The CDR3 runs to 17 residues. CDR3 protein: CASSEQVLPSGRNEQFF. The CDR3 DNA is TGTGCCAGCAGTGAACAGGTCTTACCTAGCGGAAGGAATGAGCAGTTCTTC.

This chain connects TRBV7-2 to TRBJ1-1, with 7 bases aligning to TRBD1. From germline, CDR1 is SGHTA and CDR2 FQGNSA. V shed 5 bases, J shed 3 bases, and the junction held 9 bases outside the gene matches. This CDR3 comprises 15 residues. The DNA of the CDR3 is TGTGCCAGCAGCGCGCAGGGGGTTCGGGACACTGAAGCTTTCTTT. This gives the protein CASSAQGVRDTEAFF.

This chain connects TRBV5-1 to TRBJ1-1; D gene unclear. CDR1 is SGHRS, CDR2 YFSETQ, per germline. The V end was cut by 0 bases, the J end by 4 bases, with 10 bases between. This CDR3 has 14 amino acids. The CDR3 coding sequence is TGCGCCAGCAGCTTGGCCTTATCGGGCACTGAAGCTTTCTTT. This encodes CASSLALSGTEAFF.

The chain is built from TRBV6-6 and TRBJ2-3; 8 nucleotides match TRBD1. The CDR3 runs 16 residues. V was pared by 6 bases and J by 4 bases, with 12 bases of the junction left unmatched. Germline V gives CDR1 MNHNY, CDR2 SVGAGI (reference sequence). CDR3 sequence (DNA): TGTGCCAGCAGCCGCAGGGGGCCTATCGGCGCAGATACGCAGTATTTT. Translation gives CASSRRGPIGADTQYF.

The rearrangement links TRBV28 to TRBJ1-2; D is ambiguous. The CDR3 is 13 amino acids. V lost 6 bases and J lost 0, with 8 bases in between. The V gene's germline CDR1 is MDHEN and CDR2 SYDVKM. The chain's CDR3 is CASRTQTNYGYTF. The DNA of the CDR3 is TGTGCCAGCAGGACTCAGACTAACTATGGCTACACCTTC.